What follows is one T cell receptor (beta chain) and its context. These data come from a study of early stage breast cancer tumors. Study-wide background: ER+/PR+/HER2- status applied to about 70% of the 16 invasive breast tumors. Among roughly twelve ER+/PR+/HER2- tumors, eight were ductal, four lobular. Average read coverage per sample was about 10-fold.

TCRdb keeps only in-frame clones here, not all; method: immunoSEQ multiplex PCR. The data contain tens of thousands of clones, around 67% of them seen just once; the ten biggest clones take up approximately 4.4%. The clonotype originates from a person aged 40 to 49 with breast cancer. The sequenced sample was blood.

CDR3 coding DNA: TGTGCCAGCAGCAAGAAAGTGGGTTCGGAGAATGAGCAGTTCTTC. Amino acids: CASSKKVGSENEQFF. The V call is TRBV7-2, the J call TRBJ2-1; no clear D gene. Germline CDR1 is SGHTA and CDR2 is FQGNSA. Between the trimmed V and J ends, which lost 5 bases and 7 bases, there was a span of 18 bases. The CDR3 loop spans 15 amino acids.